The present T cell receptor (beta chain) was sequenced within a study of T cell responses to AZD1222 COVID-19 vaccine. Repertoires were generated with immunoSEQ multiplex PCR, while TCRdb's copy carries only in-frame clones and drops some. The sample gives about 170,000 clones, 85% to 95% of which show up once; 2.6% is in the top ten. The CDR3 loop spans 14 amino acids. Trimming removed 5 bases from V and 3 bases from J, with 13 bases in between. CDR1 is MNHEY and CDR2 is SVGAGI in the germline V gene. The sample in question was peripheral blood, obtained on day 0 of AZD1222 vaccination. The J gene is TRBJ1-1, the V gene TRBV6-5, with D perhaps TRBD1 (5 bases). The origin of this receptor is an adult in good health. The CDR3 nucleotides read TGTGCCAGCAGTCCCTGGGGGGTTGACACTGAAGCTTTCTTT. This gives the protein CASSPWGVDTEAFF.